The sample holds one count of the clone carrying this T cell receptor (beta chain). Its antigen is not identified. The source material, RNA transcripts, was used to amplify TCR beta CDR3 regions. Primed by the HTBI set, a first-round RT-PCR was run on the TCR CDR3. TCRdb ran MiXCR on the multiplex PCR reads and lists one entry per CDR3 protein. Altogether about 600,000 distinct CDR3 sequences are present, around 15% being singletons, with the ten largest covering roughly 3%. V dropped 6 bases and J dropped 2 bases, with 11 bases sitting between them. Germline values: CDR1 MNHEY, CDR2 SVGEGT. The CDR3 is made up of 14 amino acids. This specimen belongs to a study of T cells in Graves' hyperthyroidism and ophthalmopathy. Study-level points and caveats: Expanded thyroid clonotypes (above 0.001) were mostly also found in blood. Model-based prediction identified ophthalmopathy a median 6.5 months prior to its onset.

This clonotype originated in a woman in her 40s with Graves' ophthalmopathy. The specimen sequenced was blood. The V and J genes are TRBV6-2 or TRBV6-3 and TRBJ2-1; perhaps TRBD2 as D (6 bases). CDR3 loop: CASSSGSPYNEQFF. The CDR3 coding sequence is TGTGCCAGCAGCTCCGGGAGTCCCTACAATGAGCAGTTCTTC.